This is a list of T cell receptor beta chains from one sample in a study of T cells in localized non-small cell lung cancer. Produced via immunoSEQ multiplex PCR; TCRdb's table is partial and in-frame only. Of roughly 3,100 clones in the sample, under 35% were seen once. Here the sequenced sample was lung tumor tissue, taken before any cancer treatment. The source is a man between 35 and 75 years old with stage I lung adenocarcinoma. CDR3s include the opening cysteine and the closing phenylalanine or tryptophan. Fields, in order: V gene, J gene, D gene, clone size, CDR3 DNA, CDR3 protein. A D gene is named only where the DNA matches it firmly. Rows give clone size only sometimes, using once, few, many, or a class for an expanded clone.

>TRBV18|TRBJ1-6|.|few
TGTGCCAGCTCACCACCTACAGGGAGGAATTCACCCCTCCACTTT
CASSPPTGRNSPLHF
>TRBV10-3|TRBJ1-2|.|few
TGTGCCATCAGTGAGGATCGATGGGGTGGCTACACCTTC
CAISEDRWGGYTF
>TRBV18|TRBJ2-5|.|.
TGTGCCAGCTCTTATGAACCGGGACATCCGGCTGGAGAGACCCAGTACTTC
CASSYEPGHPAGETQYF
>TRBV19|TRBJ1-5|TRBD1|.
TGTGCCAGTAGTATTCCTGGACAGGGGGCGAATCAGCCCCAGCATTTT
CASSIPGQGANQPQHF
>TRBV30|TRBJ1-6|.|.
TGTGCCTGGAGTCGTACAGGCGAGGATTCACCCCTCCACTTT
CAWSRTGEDSPLHF
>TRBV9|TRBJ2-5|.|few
TGTGCCAGCAGCGTAGACTCGGGAAAAGAGACCCAGTACTTC
CASSVDSGKETQYF
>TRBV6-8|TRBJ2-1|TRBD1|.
TGTGCCAGCACTCCCCGGGACAGGTATCGAGGTGAGCAGTTCTTC
CASTPRDRYRGEQFF
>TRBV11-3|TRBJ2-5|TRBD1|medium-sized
TGTGCCAGCAGCAGTCACAGGGGGCTGGAGACCCAGTACTTC
CASSSHRGLETQYF
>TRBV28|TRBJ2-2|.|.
TGTGCCAGCACGGGTTGGTTGGCCGGGGAGCTGTTTTTT
CASTGWLAGELFF
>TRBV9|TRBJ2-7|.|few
TGTGCCAGCAGTGGTTCTCCTAGGGACGCCTACGAGCAGTACTTC
CASSGSPRDAYEQYF
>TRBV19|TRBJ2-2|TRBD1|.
TGTGCCAGTAGTACGATCAGGGGGTCCGGGGAGCTGTTTTTT
CASSTIRGSGELFF
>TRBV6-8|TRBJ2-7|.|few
TGTGCCAGCAATTCAATAGAACAGGTGGGCGAGCAGTACTTC
CASNSIEQVGEQYF
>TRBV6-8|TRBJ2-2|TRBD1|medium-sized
TGTGCCAGCAGACCCGGGACAGGGGGCAACGGGGAGCTGTTTTTT
CASRPGTGGNGELFF
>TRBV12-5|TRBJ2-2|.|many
TGTGCCACCAGATACGCCGGGGAGCTGTTTTTT
CATRYAGELFF
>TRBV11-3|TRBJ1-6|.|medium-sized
TGTGCCAGCAGCGCTAGGGGGGGCTATTCACCCCTCCACTTT
CASSARGGYSPLHF
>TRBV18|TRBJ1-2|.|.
TGTGCCAGCTCACCTACAGGGAATTACTATGGCTACACCTTC
CASSPTGNYYGYTF
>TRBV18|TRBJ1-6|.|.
TGTGCCAGCTCACCACAAGCTAATTCACCCCTCCACTTT
CASSPQANSPLHF
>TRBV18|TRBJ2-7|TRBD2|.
TGTGCCAGCTCACCGAGCGGGGACGAGCAGTACTTC
CASSPSGDEQYF
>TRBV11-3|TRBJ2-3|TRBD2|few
TGTGCCAGCAGCACCACTAGCGGGGGCTGGACAGATACGCAGTATTTT
CASSTTSGGWTDTQYF
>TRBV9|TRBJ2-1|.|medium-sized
TGTGCCAGCAGCTCTGGACTCAACAATGAGCAGTTCTTC
CASSSGLNNEQFF
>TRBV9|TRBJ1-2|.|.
TGTGCCAGCAGTGCGAACCACGGTCCTAACTATGGCTACACCTTC
CASSANHGPNYGYTF
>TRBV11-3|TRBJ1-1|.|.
TGTGCCAGCAGCTCTAGGCCCGGGATGAACACTGAAGCTTTCTTT
CASSSRPGMNTEAFF
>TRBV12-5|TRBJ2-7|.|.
TGTGCTAGTGGTTTGGTAAGCGAGCAGTACTTC
CASGLVSEQYF
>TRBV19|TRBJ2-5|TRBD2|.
TGTGCCAGTAGTATAGGTAGCGGGGGTCGAGAGACCCAGTACTTC
CASSIGSGGRETQYF
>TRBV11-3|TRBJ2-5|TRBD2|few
TGTGCCAGCAGCTCGATGACTAGCGGCCAGAAGACCCAGTACTTC
CASSSMTSGQKTQYF
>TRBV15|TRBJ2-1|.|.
TGTGCCACCAGCAGAGAATATATGAGCAATGAGCAGTTCTTC
CATSREYMSNEQFF
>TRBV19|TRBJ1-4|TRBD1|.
TGTGCCAGTAGGCCGACAGGGTCGGAGGGAGAAAAACTGTTTTTT
CASRPTGSEGEKLFF
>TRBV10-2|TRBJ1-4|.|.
TGCGCCAGCACGGGACATCTAAATGAAAAACTGTTTTTT
CASTGHLNEKLFF
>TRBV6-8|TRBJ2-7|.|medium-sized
TGTGCCATCAGAGGACGGAACTACGAGCAGTACTTC
CAIRGRNYEQYF
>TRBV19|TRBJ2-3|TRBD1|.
TGTGCCAGTAGGCCAGACAGGGCCGATACGCAGTATTTT
CASRPDRADTQYF
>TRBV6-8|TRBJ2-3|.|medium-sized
TGTGCCAGCAGGACTGGGGGGGCTGGCGCAGATACGCAGTATTTT
CASRTGGAGADTQYF
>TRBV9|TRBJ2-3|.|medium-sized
TGTGCCAGCAGCGGCGGGGGCACAGATACGCAGTATTTT
CASSGGGTDTQYF
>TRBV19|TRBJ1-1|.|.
TGTGCCAGTAGTATAGTGGAAGGGCTCAGGCGGTCCACTGAAGCTTTCTTT
CASSIVEGLRRSTEAFF
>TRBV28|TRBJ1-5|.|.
TGTGCCAGCAAGACAGCTTATAGCAATCAGCCCCAGCATTTT
CASKTAYSNQPQHF
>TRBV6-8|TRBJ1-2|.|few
TGTGCCAGCAGTGATGTCCGGGCAGGGGACTATGGCTACACCTTC
CASSDVRAGDYGYTF
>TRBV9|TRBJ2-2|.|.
TGTGCCAGCAAAGGGGCCGAGTCCGGGGAGCTGTTTTTT
CASKGAESGELFF
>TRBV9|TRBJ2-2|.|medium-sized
TGTGCCAGCAGCGAGGAGGGTACCGGGGAGCTGTTTTTT
CASSEEGTGELFF
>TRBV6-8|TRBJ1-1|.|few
TGTGCCAGCAGTCCCGGACGGGAGAACACTGAAGCTTTCTTT
CASSPGRENTEAFF
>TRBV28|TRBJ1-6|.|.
TGTGCCAGCAGTTCTTACCGGGGCGGGAATTCACCCCTCCACTTT
CASSSYRGGNSPLHF
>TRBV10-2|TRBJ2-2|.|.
TGCGCCAGCAACCCAAACACCGGGGAGCTGTTTTTT
CASNPNTGELFF
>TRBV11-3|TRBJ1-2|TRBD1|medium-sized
TGTGCCAGCAGCCAAGCCCGCCGGGACCGACTCAGGGGGAACTATGGCTACACCTTC
CASSQARRDRLRGNYGYTF
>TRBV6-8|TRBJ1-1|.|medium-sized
TGTGCCAGCAGTTATCCGGGGAGTGGGACTGAAGCTTTCTTT
CASSYPGSGTEAFF
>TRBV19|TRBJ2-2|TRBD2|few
TGTGCCAGTAGTATAGATTCCGTTTGGGGACTAGCGGGGTTCGGGACCGGGGAGCTGTTTTTT
CASSIDSVWGLAGFGTGELFF
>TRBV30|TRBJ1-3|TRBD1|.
TGTGCCTGGTCACAGGGGGGCTCTGGAAACACCATATATTTT
CAWSQGGSGNTIYF
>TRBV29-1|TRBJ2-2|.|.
TGCAGCGTTGGGGCGTTCACCGGGGAGCTGTTTTTT
CSVGAFTGELFF
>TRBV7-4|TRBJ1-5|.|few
TGTGCCAGCGGGATCTCAAGCAATCAGCCCCAGCATTTT
CASGISSNQPQHF
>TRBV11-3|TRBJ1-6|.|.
TGTGCCAGCACTAAACCGGGACAAAATTCACCCCTCCACTTT
CASTKPGQNSPLHF
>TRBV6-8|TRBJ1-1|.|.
TGTGCCAGCAGTCGACAGGCGGCGAACACTGAAGCTTTCTTT
CASSRQAANTEAFF
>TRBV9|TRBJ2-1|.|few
TGTGCCAGCAGCGTAGTGGACTCCCCCAGTAATGAGCAGTTCTTC
CASSVVDSPSNEQFF
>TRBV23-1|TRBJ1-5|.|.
TGCGCCAGCAGTCACGGGGGGGCAGGGACTCAGCCCCAGCATTTT
CASSHGGAGTQPQHF
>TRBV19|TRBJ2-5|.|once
TGTGCCAGTAGTCTAGAACGGGCTAGCAGGGAGACCCAGTACTTC
CASSLERASRETQYF
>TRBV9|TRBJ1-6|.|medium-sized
TGTGCCAGCAGCGTAGAGGAGGGGAATTCACCCCTCCACTTT
CASSVEEGNSPLHF
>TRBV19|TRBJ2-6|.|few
TGTGCCAGTAGTTTTTTGAGCGATAGCGGGGCCAACGTCCTGACTTTC
CASSFLSDSGANVLTF
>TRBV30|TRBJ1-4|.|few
TGTGCCTGGAGCCCGGGGCGACCGGGACGGAGGCAAGGAAAACTGTTTTTT
CAWSPGRPGRRQGKLFF
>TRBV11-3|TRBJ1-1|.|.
TGTGCCAGCAGCCTCCCCGGCCTGAACACTGAAGCTTTCTTT
CASSLPGLNTEAFF